This paragraph reports one TCR beta chain. The antigen is unknown. The source of the sample is a study of T cell responses to AZD1222 COVID-19 vaccine. CDR3 length: 14 amino acids. Unmatched junction bases numbered 6, after V lost 10 bases and J lost 0 bases. The germline CDR1 and CDR2 sequences are ENHRY and SYGVKD. Sequencing used immunoSEQ multiplex PCR; TCRdb keeps in-frame clones, though not all of them. This sample has 110,000 or so clones, with approximately 89% found just once. Whole-study results and caveats: Researchers took repertoire samples only after the peak T cell response had come.

The sample consisted of peripheral blood, taken 28 days after the second AZD1222 dose. The chain combines TRBV10-3 with TRBJ2-3, with 8 bases that match TRBD1. This receptor was taken from an adult who received the AZD1222 COVID-19 vaccine. This CDR3 reads CATDRGTSTDTQYF. CDR3 sequence (DNA): TGTGCCACCGACAGGGGAACTAGCACAGATACGCAGTATTTT.